The sequence of this T cell receptor beta chain was determined in a study of spatial heterogeneity in lung cancer. Study observations and caveats: Within tumors, counts of expanded alpha and beta TCRs tracked tumor mutation counts.

Time point here: sample taken at primary tumor resection. This clonotype was picked up many times. Its antigen is unknown. This CDR3 has 17 residues. Germline-derived CDR1 and CDR2 are KGHDR and SFDVKD. V was clipped by 4 bases and J by 0 bases; unmatched bases: 8. One entry per CDR3 protein results from TCRdb running MiXCR on the 5' RACE reads. The data contain some 97,000 distinct CDR3 sequences, 4.4% of them singletons. The receptor's source is a male donor with early-stage non-small cell lung cancer. Sample: lung tumor tissue, taken at surgery. This rearrangement joins TRBV24-1 to TRBJ2-1; 7 nucleotides align to TRBD1. The CDR3 DNA follows: TGTGCCACCAGTGACCCCAGGGGGTCGAGCTCCTACAATGAGCAGTTCTTC. It encodes CATSDPRGSSSYNEQFF.